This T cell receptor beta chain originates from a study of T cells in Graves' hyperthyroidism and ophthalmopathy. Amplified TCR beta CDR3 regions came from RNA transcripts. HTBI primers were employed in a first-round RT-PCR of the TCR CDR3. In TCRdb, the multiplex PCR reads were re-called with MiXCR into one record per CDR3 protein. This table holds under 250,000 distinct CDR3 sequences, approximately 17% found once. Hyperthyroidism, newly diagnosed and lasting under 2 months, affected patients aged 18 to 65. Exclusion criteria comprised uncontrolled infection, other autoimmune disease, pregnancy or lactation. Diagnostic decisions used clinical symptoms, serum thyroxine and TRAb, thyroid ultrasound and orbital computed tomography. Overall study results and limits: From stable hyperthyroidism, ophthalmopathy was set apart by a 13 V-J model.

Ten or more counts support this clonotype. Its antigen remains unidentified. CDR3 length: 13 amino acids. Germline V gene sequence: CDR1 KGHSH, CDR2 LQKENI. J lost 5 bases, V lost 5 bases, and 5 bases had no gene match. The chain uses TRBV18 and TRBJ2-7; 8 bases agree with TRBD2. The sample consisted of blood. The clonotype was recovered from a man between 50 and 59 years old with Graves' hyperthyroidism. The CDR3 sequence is CASSTRGGNEQYF. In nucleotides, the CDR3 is TGTGCCAGCTCAACTCGGGGGGGGAACGAGCAGTACTTC.